This TCR beta chain comes out of a study of human T cells and chemical hapten exposure. Study-wide points: No change in TCRs above 1 in 1000 frequency was produced by DPC sensitization.

The germline V gene encodes CDR1 WSHSY and CDR2 SAAADI. The CDR3 loop spans 14 amino acids. J gave up 0 bases and V 5 bases, and 4 bases lay outside the gene matches. Time point in this sample: pre-sensitization, week 0. Regarding treatment: therapeutic diphenylcyclopropenone sensitization with weekly scalp DPC. Alopecia patients deemed DPC-suitable, aged 18 to 70, excluding pregnancy. On this clonotype itself: What it recognizes is unknown.

TCRdb redid the calling of the RACE reads with MiXCR, one entry per CDR3 protein. This table holds roughly 110,000 distinct CDR3 sequences, around 12% found once. The source material was whole blood, sampled in connection with sensitization to the hapten diphenylcyclopropenone (DPC). V usage is TRBV10-2 and J usage is TRBJ2-7, with 7 nucleotides matching TRBD1. This TCR was sampled from a woman aged 45-59 years with alopecia areata. Some clones in this sample may be carry-over from other donors' samples. CDR3 in DNA: TGCGCCAGCAGTTCCGGGACAGCCTCCTACGAGCAGTACTTC. It translates to CASSSGTASYEQYF.